These 20 T cell receptor beta chains were sequenced from one sample in a study of T cell changes during pregnancy in multiple sclerosis (dated by TCRdb to about 2019). Receptor libraries were prepared by the immunoSEQ multiplex PCR assay. Entries here come from immuneACCESS through TCRdb and include only in-frame sequences with V and J called. Some clones fail to appear in such tables; in the studies checked, an unresolved V gene covers under half of the shortfall, and the cause of the remainder is unknown. The sample yields tens of thousands of clones; 85% to 95% were counted once. The ten largest account for less than 3.5% of the sample. Source: peripheral blood, taken in the third trimester of pregnancy. These receptors all come from a female donor in good health, enrolled as a control in a pregnancy study.

The V and J genes are TRBV19 and TRBJ1-1, with 7 positions matching TRBD1. The V gene's germline CDR1 is LNHDA and CDR2 SQIVND (reference sequence). V trimming: 7 bases; J trimming: 0 bases; junction bases outside the gene matches: 5. This CDR3 spans 14 amino acids. The CDR3 DNA sequence: TGTGCCAGTACCCCGGACAGGTTGAACACTGAAGCTTTCTTT. It translates to CASTPDRLNTEAFF.

The V gene is TRBV28, the J gene TRBJ2-3; the match to TRBD1 covers 10 bases. Germline CDR1 and CDR2: MDHEN and SYDVKM. Trimming cost V 5 bases and J 3 bases; bases outside gene matches: 2. CDR3 length: 14 residues. CDR3 sequence reads: CASSPGQGTDTQYF. The CDR3 DNA reads as TGTGCCAGCAGTCCGGGACAGGGGACAGATACGCAGTATTTT. Supplemented by reference TRBV28 and TRBJ2-3, the full variable domain reads DVKVTQSSRYLVKRTGEKVFLECVQDMDHENMFWYRQDPGLGLRLIYFSYDVKMKEKGDIPEGYSVSREKKERFSLILESASTNQTSMYLCASSPGQGTDTQYFGPGTRLTVL.

This chain links TRBV2 with TRBJ1-5; a weak D match, TRBD1 (6 bases). Looked up from germline, CDR1 is SNHLY and CDR2 is FYNNEI. The CDR3 runs to 15 residues. Between the trimmed V and J ends, which lost 6 bases and 6 bases, there was a span of 18 bases. The CDR3 DNA is TGTGCCAGCAGAGGGGTGTCAGGGGAGAGTCAGCCCCAGCATTTT. Its protein is CASRGVSGESQPQHF.

This sequence joins TRBV2 and TRBJ1-6; 7 bases are a match to TRBD1. The CDR3 length is 15 residues. Germline CDR1 and CDR2: SNHLY and FYNNEI. The J segment lost 8 bases and the V segment lost 7 bases, leaving 11 bases of the junction unmatched. In DNA, the CDR3 is TGTGCCAGCAAAAGGGCGACAGGGTTAGATTCACCCCTCCACTTT. Its protein product is CASKRATGLDSPLHF.

CDR3 coding DNA: TGTGCCAGCAGCCAAGATTCTTCAGGGCGAGAGACCCAGTACTTC. Amino acid sequence: CASSQDSSGRETQYF. The chain carries TRBV14 and TRBJ2-5, with TRBD1 as a possible D gene (5 bases). The germline V gene has CDR1 SGHDN and CDR2 FVKESK. The ends were cut back, 0 bases at V and 4 bases at J, with 12 bases in the middle. There are 15 residues in the CDR3.

This clone has just one count. V usage is TRBV13 and J usage is TRBJ2-7; 11 bases are a match to TRBD1. Trimming cost V 5 bases and J 5 bases; bases outside gene matches: 8. Per germline, CDR1 PRHDT and CDR2 FYEKMQ (reference sequence). The CDR3 totals 15 residues. CDR3 region: CASSPVGQGDHEQYF. The CDR3, as DNA: TGTGCCAGCAGCCCCGTGGGACAGGGGGACCACGAGCAGTACTTC.

The chain joins TRBV14 to TRBJ2-3, with D possibly being TRBD2 (6 bases). The CDR3 extends over 15 amino acids. CDR1 and CDR2 from the germline V gene are SGHDN and FVKESK. The V end was cut by 1 base, the J end by 0 bases, with 8 bases between. CDR3 loop: CASSQVGGSTDTQYF. Written as DNA, the CDR3 is TGTGCCAGCAGCCAAGTGGGAGGCAGCACAGATACGCAGTATTTT.

About this clone: A junction boundary mismatches the germline segment, possibly from a read error. The genes are TRBV7-7 and TRBJ2-1; weak D call: TRBD2 (7 bases). CDR1 and CDR2 from the germline V gene are SSHAT and FNYEAQ (reference sequence). The CDR3 length is 15 residues. The CDR3 DNA sequence: TGTGCTAGCAGCTTAGCGCTGGGGGGGCACAATGAGCAGTTCTTC. It encodes CASSLALGGHNEQFF.

The genes are TRBV5-1 and TRBJ1-3; D may be TRBD1 (6 bases). The V end lost 7 bases, the J end lost 2 bases, and 7 bases lay between the germline ends. In germline, CDR1 is SGHRS, CDR2 YFSETQ. The CDR3 has 12 residues. CDR3 sequence: CASSGAGNTIYF. In DNA form, the CDR3 reads TGCGCCAGCTCAGGGGCTGGAAACACCATATATTTT.

The chain uses TRBV7-9 and TRBJ1-2; possibly TRBD1 for D (6 bases). Deletions cut 1 base from V and 7 bases from J, with 13 bases between. CDR1 and CDR2 from the germline V gene are SEHNR and FQNEAQ (reference sequence). This CDR3 is 14 amino acids long. This CDR3 reads CASSLVGRGSGYTF. The CDR3 DNA reads TGTGCCAGCAGCTTAGTGGGCAGGGGATCTGGCTACACCTTC.

This chain joins TRBV7-2 and TRBJ2-3, with no clear D. There are 11 residues in the CDR3. The ends were cut back, 7 bases at V and 6 bases at J, with 8 bases in the middle. Per germline, CDR1 SGHTA and CDR2 FQGNSA. CDR3 nucleotide sequence: TGTGCCAGCACCCTATGGGATACGCAGTATTTT. It yields the protein CASTLWDTQYF.

This chain links TRBV4-2 with TRBJ2-5; 9 nucleotides match TRBD2. Trimming at V came to 2 bases and at J to 4 bases, leaving 11 bases not matched to a gene. This CDR3 is 17 amino acids long. Germline V gene sequence: CDR1 LGHNA, CDR2 YNFKEQ. This CDR3 is CASSQSAAGGRGETQYF. CDR3 DNA sequence: TGTGCCAGCAGCCAAAGTGCGGCGGGAGGGCGGGGAGAGACCCAGTACTTC.

As to this clone: Other DNA sequences in the sample encode the same CDR3. This chain joins TRBV5-6 and TRBJ2-5; maybe TRBD2 (7 bases). CDR1 is SGHDT and CDR2 is YYEEEE in the germline V gene. V dropped 4 bases and J dropped 5 bases, with 15 bases sitting between them. The CDR3 totals 14 residues. CDR3 bases: TGTGCCAGCAGCCCTGGGGGGGCGGTGGAGACCCAGTACTTC. Translating it yields CASSPGGAVETQYF.

The chain couples TRBV12-5 to TRBJ2-2; 10 bases are a match to TRBD2. V was clipped by 2 bases and J by 0 bases; unmatched bases: 6. The germline V gene encodes CDR1 LGHNT and CDR2 FRNRAP. The CDR3 sequence is 18 residues long. CDR3 in DNA: TGTGCTAGTGGTTTGAAGCTAGCGGGGGCTCCGAACACCGGGGAGCTGTTTTTT. As protein: CASGLKLAGAPNTGELFF.

The chain links TRBV7-2 to TRBJ1-4; TRBD1 is a possible D gene (6 bases). The V end was cut by 1 base, the J end by 4 bases, with 13 bases between. This CDR3 comprises 16 residues. Germline V CDR1 and CDR2: SGHTA, FQGNSA. The CDR3 DNA follows: TGTGCCAGCAGCTTAGGTGGGACAACCGGTAATGAAAAACTGTTTTTT. As protein: CASSLGGTTGNEKLFF.

The rearrangement joins TRBV7-9 to TRBJ2-1, with D perhaps matching TRBD1 (6 bases). This CDR3 spans 14 amino acids. The ends were cut back, 3 bases at V and 4 bases at J, with 10 bases in the middle. Germline loops: CDR1 SEHNR, CDR2 FQNEAQ (reference sequence). The CDR3 DNA follows: TGTGCCAGCAGCTTCGGACAGTTTTACAATGAGCAGTTCTTC. Its translation: CASSFGQFYNEQFF.

The chain links TRBV18 to TRBJ2-2; the match to TRBD2 covers 9 bases. The junction had 7 bases not matched to a gene; V was cut back by 0 bases and J by 5 bases. The CDR3 covers 17 residues. CDR1 is KGHSH and CDR2 is LQKENI in the germline V gene. The CDR3 is CASSPPSSGSLTGELFF. DNA for the CDR3: TGTGCCAGCTCACCACCTAGTAGCGGGAGTTTGACCGGGGAGCTGTTTTTT.

J is TRBJ2-2 and V is TRBV29-1; 11 bases line up with TRBD2. CDR1 is SQVTM, CDR2 ANQGSEA, per germline. The CDR3 has 14 residues. Trimming took 5 bases from V and 4 from J; bases not matched to a gene: 3. CDR3 DNA sequence: TGCAGCGTTCAAGGACTAGCGGGCACCGGGGAGCTGTTTTTT. Translation: CSVQGLAGTGELFF.

This chain joins TRBV15 and TRBJ2-1; 8 bases map to TRBD1. Unmatched junction bases numbered 6, after V lost 5 bases and J lost 3 bases. This CDR3 contains 15 residues. Germline CDR1 and CDR2: LNHNV and YYDKDF (reference sequence). CDR3 in DNA: TGTGCCACCAGCGAAGACAGGGGAGTCTACAATGAGCAGTTCTTC. This translates into CATSEDRGVYNEQFF. The whole variable domain, remainder taken from reference TRBV15 and TRBJ2-1, is DAMVIQNPRYQVTQFGKPVTLSCSQTLNHNVMYWYQQKSSQAPKLLFHYYDKDFNNEADTPDNFQSRRPNTSFCFLDIRSPGLGDTAMYLCATSEDRGVYNEQFFGPGTRLTVL.

The gene calls are TRBV28 and TRBJ2-3, with D unclear. This CDR3 comprises 13 residues. Germline-derived CDR1 and CDR2 are MDHEN and SYDVKM. Trimming cost V 3 bases and J 8 bases, with 12 bases left between them. Here the CDR3 DNA reads TGTGCCAGCAGTTTTCAGGCGCAGGTTACGCAGTATTTT. Amino acids: CASSFQAQVTQYF.